This T cell receptor beta chain comes out of a study of blood T cell repertoires in COVID-19. J lost 1 base, V lost 5 bases, and 1 base had no gene match. Germline values: CDR1 SGHTA, CDR2 FQGNSA. This CDR3 spans 14 amino acids. Sequencing used immunoSEQ multiplex PCR; TCRdb keeps in-frame clones, though not all of them. This table has 25,000 to 30,000 clones, around 92% appearing once. This sequence joins TRBV7-2 and TRBJ1-4, with 7 bases identical to TRBD1. Sequenced: peripheral blood. The source of this sequence is a human donor in a cohort sampled during active COVID-19. Here the CDR3 reads CASSDRVTNEKLFF. DNA of the CDR3: TGTGCCAGCAGCGACAGGGTAACTAATGAAAAACTGTTTTTT.